Sequencing of this T cell receptor beta chain was carried out in a study of shared clonotypes between healthy human individuals. Study background: Researchers assigned three CD4 naive, three CD4 memory, two CD8 naive and one CD8 memory plate to each donor.

Trimming at V came to 5 bases and at J to 1 base, leaving 3 bases not matched to a gene. Per germline, CDR1 SGHAT and CDR2 FQNNGV. The CDR3 covers 16 residues. With respect to this clone: The antigen is not known. The identical CDR3 is also encoded by other nucleotide sequences in the sample.

Study-level points and caveats: For naive CD4 cells, approximately 4.7% of clonotypes were shared across a handful of donors.

Original handling: ImmunoSEQ only sent back junction sequences with no quality scores, so filtering was done differently. The data were produced by immunoSEQ multiplex PCR, yet TCRdb's version contains in-frame clones alone and is incomplete. The V and J calls and clone size were taken over from that table, and D and trimming were inferred from the DNA. Of a few million clones in the sample, 95% were seen once. The sample consisted of naive CD4+ T cells sorted from blood. Indicated subset: CD45RA+ positively selected. V and J are TRBV11-2 and TRBJ2-1, with 12 bases aligning to TRBD2. The receptor was derived from a man younger than 35 in good health. The chain's CDR3 is CASSLLAGGSYNEQFF. The CDR3 coding sequence is TGTGCCAGCAGCCTACTAGCGGGAGGATCCTACAATGAGCAGTTCTTC.